The clone carrying this T cell receptor beta chain has a handful of counts. What it binds is not known. The PCR contained 60 Vbeta and 13 Jbeta primers. Measured with immunoSEQ multiplex PCR; TCRdb has only the in-frame clones, and not every one. This table holds 95,000 to 150,000 clones, around 67% found once. This specimen belongs to a study of cytomegalovirus exposure and HLA in healthy donors. Study conclusions and caveats: Sequencing artifact likely explains a cluster of highly shared sequence variants. A later analysis reportedly found that, within productive TCRs, an Asian-associated ancestry cluster had fewer N-insertions than the mean observed across the roughly 610 donors.

V shed 2 bases and J shed 8 bases, with 12 bases lying between them. The germline V gene encodes CDR1 SQVTM and CDR2 ANQGSEA. The CDR3 totals 12 residues. Sequencing was carried out using PBMCs. The receptor comes from a man in his fifties or sixties in good health and CMV-seropositive. The chain carries TRBV29-1 and TRBJ1-1; D not resolved. Here the CDR3 DNA reads TGCAGCGTTGAACAAGTGGGAGGAGAAGCTTTCTTT. It encodes CSVEQVGGEAFF. The full variable domain, its missing parts supplied by reference TRBV29-1 and TRBJ1-1, is SAVISQKPSRDICQRGTSLTIQCQVDSQVTMMFWYRQQPGQSLTLIATANQGSEATYESGFVIDKFPISRPNLTFSTLTVSNMSPEDSSIYLCSVEQVGGEAFFGQGTRLTVV.